This T cell receptor beta chain derives from a study of human T cells and chemical hapten exposure. Study-level points and caveats: It was expanded TCRs that formed significantly more large CDR3 similarity clusters than controls did. DPC sensitization left the count of TCRs above 1 in 1000 unchanged.

Regarding time point: patch test 2, 6 weeks after DPC sensitization. Treatment indicated: therapeutic diphenylcyclopropenone sensitization with weekly scalp DPC. Before extraction, the whole blood was not fractionated, and total RNA was taken from it. This clonotype was counted many times. The antigen is unknown. Germline V gene lookup returns CDR1 MNHNS and CDR2 SASEGT. The V end was cut by 0 bases, the J end by 15 bases, with 18 bases between. CDR3 length: 15 amino acids. Each CDR3 protein is one row after TCRdb ran MiXCR on the RACE reads. This table holds about 42,000 distinct CDR3 sequences, 9.5% to 10% found once.

Specimen: whole blood, collected in connection with sensitization to the hapten diphenylcyclopropenone (DPC). The chain employs TRBV6-1 and TRBJ1-6; D gene uncertain. This clonotype was sampled from a woman in her thirties with alopecia areata. Some clones in this sample may be carry-over from other donors' samples. Here the CDR3 DNA reads TGTGCCAGCAGTGAAGCTTTCCGGGAGGACGTTTTCCTCCACTTT. Its protein is CASSEAFREDVFLHF.